The rows below give T cell receptor beta chains drawn from one sample of a study of blood T cells in healthy people across ages. MiXCR, run by TCRdb on the 5' RACE reads, gives a single entry per CDR3 protein. In the table there are 1.5 million to 1.8 million distinct CDR3 sequences, 42% of which are singletons. Sequencing was carried out using blood. Source of these receptors: a woman in her late teens or twenties in good health. CDR3s include the opening cysteine and the closing phenylalanine or tryptophan. A D gene is named only where the DNA matches it firmly. The size of a clone is reported for some rows only, either as once, few or many, or as a class for expanded clones.

NA	TRBD1	TRBJ2-3	TRBV30	TGTGCCTGGAGGCCGGACAGGGGGGTAGATACGCAGTATTTT	CAWRPDRGVDTQYF
many	TRBD2	TRBJ2-7	TRBV7-3	TGTGCCAGCAGCTTCCTTTCCCCAGCGGGAGGCTCCTACGAGCAGTACTTC	CASSFLSPAGGSYEQYF
NA	TRBD2	TRBJ2-1	TRBV7-2	TGTGCCAGCAGCTTTACTAGCGGGCTGGGCAATGAGCAGTTCTTC	CASSFTSGLGNEQFF
NA	NA	TRBJ2-1	TRBV25-1	TGTGCCAGCAGTGAGCCGGGCATATCCTACAATGAGCAGTTCTTC	CASSEPGISYNEQFF
NA	TRBD1	TRBJ2-1	TRBV10-3	TGTGCCATCAGTGGGACAGGGGGTGGAAACAATGAGCAGTTCTTC	CAISGTGGGNNEQFF
NA	TRBD1	TRBJ2-5	TRBV4-1	TGCGCCAGCAGCCACCGACAGGGAGAGACCCAGTACTTC	CASSHRQGETQYF
NA	NA	TRBJ1-1	TRBV4-3	TGCGCCAGCAGCCAACCCGGGACACCCACTGAAGCTTTCTTT	CASSQPGTPTEAFF
NA	TRBD2	TRBJ2-2	TRBV11-2	TGTGCCAGCAGCCCCACGGGACTACTAAACACCGGGGAGCTGTTTTTT	CASSPTGLLNTGELFF
NA	NA	TRBJ1-2	TRBV12-3/TRBV12-4	TGTGCCAGCAGTTTTCCGCGGGGGGAGGATGGCTACACCTTC	CASSFPRGEDGYTF
NA	TRBD1	TRBJ2-2	TRBV20-1	TGCAGTGCAACAAGACAGGGGTTGGGAGACAAGAACACCGGGGAGCTGTTTTTT	CSATRQGLGDKNTGELFF
NA	TRBD2	TRBJ2-1	TRBV2	TGTGCCAGCAGATGGCTAGCGGGAGGTTATGAGCAGTTCTTC	CASRWLAGGYEQFF